Listed here are 2 T cell receptor beta chains from one sample, sequenced in a study of molecular identifiers for immune sequencing clone quantification. TCRdb re-called the PCR reads with MiXCR, one entry per CDR3 protein. Of hundreds of thousands of distinct CDR3 sequences listed, 25% are singletons. The sample comprised naive CD8+ T cells from blood, with Jurkat cell RNA spiked in. Subset: FACS-sorted CD8+CD4-CCR7+CD45RA+ naive T cells. The receptor source for this set is a human donor in good health. Some libraries in this study had Jurkat cell RNA spiked in.

The chain has TRBV4-2 and TRBJ2-5; weak D call: TRBD1 (6 bases). Germline assignment: CDR1 LGHNA and CDR2 YNFKEQ. There are 15 residues in the CDR3. The V end was cut by 4 bases, the J end by 5 bases, with 17 bases between. The CDR3 coding sequence is TGTGCCAGCAGCCTCCTTCAGGGGTCCGCGGAGACCCAGTACTTC. Residues: CASSLLQGSAETQYF.

There are many counts of this clonotype. The chain employs TRBV12-3 or TRBV12-4 and TRBJ2-3; 9 bases match TRBD2. Trimming cost V 4 bases and J 4 bases; bases outside gene matches: 3. This CDR3 spans 14 amino acids. CDR3 nucleotide sequence: TGTGCCAGCAGTTCGGCGGGGGGGTCAGATACGCAGTATTTT. Amino acid sequence: CASSSAGGSDTQYF.